The rows below give T cell receptor beta chains drawn from one sample of a study of blood T cells in healthy people across ages. Using its own MiXCR run on the 5' RACE reads, TCRdb lists one record per CDR3 protein. The table shows about 1 million distinct CDR3 sequences, with more than 35% occurring only once. Sequencing was performed on blood. These receptors all stem from a woman aged 55-69 years in good health. CDR3s include the opening cysteine and the closing phenylalanine or tryptophan. Each record gives: D gene, V gene, clone size, J gene, CDR3 DNA, CDR3 protein. A D gene is named only where the DNA matches it firmly. Clone size is stated in some rows and not others, as once, few, many or a class when expanded.

>NA|TRBV9|NA|TRBJ2-6
TGTGCCAGCAGCGGGGGAGATATACCGGGGGCCAACGTCCTGACTTTC
CASSGGDIPGANVLTF
>TRBD1|TRBV6-6|NA|TRBJ2-7
TGTGCCAGCAGCACAACAGGGGGCGGTTCATACGAGCAGTACTTC
CASSTTGGGSYEQYF
>TRBD1|TRBV29-1|NA|TRBJ2-5
TGCAGCGTCCTAGGGACAGGCCAAGAGACCCAGTACTTC
CSVLGTGQETQYF
>TRBD2|TRBV5-6|few|TRBJ2-1
TGTGCCAGCAGTCCCGGGACTAGCGGGACGAACTCCTACAATGAGCAGTTCTTC
CASSPGTSGTNSYNEQFF
>NA|TRBV15|NA|TRBJ1-2
TGTGCCACCTCTAGGGAGGGGACGAAGGACTATGGCTACACCTTC
CATSREGTKDYGYTF
>TRBD2|TRBV2|many|TRBJ2-3
TGTGCCAGCAGGCGCGGGGGGCTAGCGGCAGTCACAGATACGCAGTATTTT
CASRRGGLAAVTDTQYF
>TRBD2|TRBV20-1|few|TRBJ2-7
TGCAGTGCTAGGGGACTCCTGACTAGCGGGAGTGGCGAGCAGTACTTC
CSARGLLTSGSGEQYF
>NA|TRBV18|NA|TRBJ2-5
TGTGCCAGCTCACTAGCCCCCGGGAGATCGGTAGAGACCCAGTACTTC
CASSLAPGRSVETQYF
>TRBD1|TRBV7-6|NA|TRBJ2-1
TGTGCCAGCAGCTCGGACAGGGAAGACAATGAGCAGTTCTTC
CASSSDREDNEQFF
>NA|TRBV5-1|few|TRBJ2-7
TGCGCCAGCAGCTTGGCCCTAGACCCCTACGAGCAGTACTTC
CASSLALDPYEQYF
>NA|TRBV28|once|TRBJ1-4
TGTGCCAGCAGTCCCGGCCTGAGGCGGGCGAATGAAAAACTGTTTTTT
CASSPGLRRANEKLFF
>TRBD1|TRBV4-1|NA|TRBJ2-3
TGCGCCAGCAGCCAAGCGTCTACCGGGACAGGGGGTACAGATACGCAGTATTTT
CASSQASTGTGGTDTQYF
>TRBD1|TRBV6-6|NA|TRBJ2-1
TGTGCCAGCAGCCTCCACCGCGGACAGGGGGAATATAATGAGCAGTTCTTC
CASSLHRGQGEYNEQFF
>TRBD2|TRBV28|NA|TRBJ2-7
TGTGCCAGCAGTGGGGACTACCTTGGCGAGCAGTACTTC
CASSGDYLGEQYF
>TRBD1|TRBV25-1|NA|TRBJ1-2
TGTGCCAGCAGTGAATATGGCCCAGGACAGGGTAAGGGCTATGGCTACACCTTC
CASSEYGPGQGKGYGYTF
>TRBD2|TRBV11-2|NA|TRBJ2-1
TGTGCCAGCAGCTTGCTACTAGCGGGAGGACCAGCCTACAATGAGCAGTTCTTC
CASSLLLAGGPAYNEQFF
>NA|TRBV5-1|NA|TRBJ2-6
TGCGCCAGCAGCCCGATCCACAGGGCTGGGGCCAACGTCCTGACTTTC
CASSPIHRAGANVLTF
>NA|TRBV5-1|NA|TRBJ2-3
TGCGCCAGCAGCTTGGTCCCTACAGGGTCCGATACGCAGTATTTT
CASSLVPTGSDTQYF
>TRBD2|TRBV2|NA|TRBJ2-1
TGTGCCAGCACCACAGCGGGATACTACAATGAGCAGTTCTTC
CASTTAGYYNEQFF
>TRBD1|TRBV20-1|NA|TRBJ1-2
TGCAGTGTTTCGAAGGGACAGATTAACTATGGCTACACCTTC
CSVSKGQINYGYTF
>TRBD2|TRBV3-1|few|TRBJ2-1
TGTGCCAGCAGCCTGTTGCAAGCGGGAGATAACTACAATGAGCAGTTCTTC
CASSLLQAGDNYNEQFF
>NA|TRBV10-3|NA|TRBJ2-7
TGTGCCATCAGTGAGTCGGGACCTCTGGAGCAGTACTTC
CAISESGPLEQYF